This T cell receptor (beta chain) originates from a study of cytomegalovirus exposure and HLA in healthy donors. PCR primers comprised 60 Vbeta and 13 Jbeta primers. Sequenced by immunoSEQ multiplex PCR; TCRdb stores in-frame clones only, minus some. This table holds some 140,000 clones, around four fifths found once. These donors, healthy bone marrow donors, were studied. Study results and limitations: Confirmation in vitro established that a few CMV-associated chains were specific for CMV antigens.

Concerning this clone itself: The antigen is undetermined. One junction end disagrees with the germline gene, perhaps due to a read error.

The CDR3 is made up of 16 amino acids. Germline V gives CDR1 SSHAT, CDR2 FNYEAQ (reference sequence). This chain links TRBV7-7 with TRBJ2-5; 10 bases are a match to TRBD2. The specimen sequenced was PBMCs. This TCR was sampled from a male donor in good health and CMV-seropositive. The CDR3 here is CASSSGAGGVQETQYF. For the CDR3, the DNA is TGTGCTAGCAGCTCGGGAGCGGGAGGGGTCCAAGAGACCCAGTACTTC.